Below, 26 T cell receptor beta chains from the same sample are listed, as sequenced in a study of CD4+ T cells in melanoma. The repertoire was sequenced with immunoSEQ multiplex PCR; TCRdb's copy has only in-frame clones and lacks some. The top ten hold less than 2% of the sample, which has 110,000 to 150,000 clones, around 90% seen once. These receptor sequences come from a human donor with melanoma.

The DNA for the CDR3 is TGTGCCAGCAGCGCCACCGGGGCAGGTAGAAATCAGCCCCAGCATTTT. The encoded protein is CASSATGAGRNQPQHF. The genes are TRBV7-2 and TRBJ1-5, with D tentatively TRBD1 (5 bases). V dropped 5 bases and J dropped 4 bases, with 18 bases sitting between them. Looked up from germline, CDR1 is SGHTA and CDR2 is FQGNSA. The CDR3 runs 16 residues.

In this sample, this clone turned up a few times. The V call is TRBV30, the J call TRBJ1-1; 8 nucleotides match TRBD1. Germline assignment: CDR1 GTSNPN and CDR2 SVGIG (reference sequence). The CDR3 contains 14 residues. After removal of 5 bases from V and 6 bases from J, the junction contained 11 bases not matched to a gene. The CDR3 spells CAWSDLQGVSEAFF. In DNA form, the CDR3 reads TGTGCCTGGTCGGATTTACAGGGGGTCTCTGAAGCTTTCTTT. Full variable domain (remainder filled in from reference TRBV30 and TRBJ1-1): SQTIHQWPATLVQPVGSPLSLECTVEGTSNPNLYWYRQAAGRGLQLLFYSVGIGQISSEVPQNLSASRPQDRQFILSSKKLLLSDSGFYLCAWSDLQGVSEAFFGQGTRLTVV.

The V call is TRBV30, the J call TRBJ1-5; D is undetermined. Trimming left V 0 bases short and J 1 base short, with 4 bases between. The CDR3 extends over 13 amino acids. In germline, CDR1 is GTSNPN, CDR2 SVGIG (reference sequence). The DNA for the CDR3 is TGTGCCTGGAGTGTATCCAGCAATCAGCCCCAGCATTTT. It codes for CAWSVSSNQPQHF. Full variable domain (missing parts from reference TRBV30 and TRBJ1-5): SQTIHQWPATLVQPVGSPLSLECTVEGTSNPNLYWYRQAAGRGLQLLFYSVGIGQISSEVPQNLSASRPQDRQFILSSKKLLLSDSGFYLCAWSVSSNQPQHFGDGTRLSIL.

The chain couples TRBV6-5 to TRBJ1-6; perhaps TRBD1 as D (6 bases). CDR3 size: 16 residues. Trimming left V 0 bases short and J 7 bases short, with 13 bases between. Germline loops: CDR1 MNHEY, CDR2 SVGAGI. Here the CDR3 reads CASSYSPDSPNSPLHF. As DNA, the CDR3 is TGTGCCAGCAGTTACTCCCCGGACAGTCCAAATTCACCCCTCCACTTT.

This chain links TRBV29-1 with TRBJ1-5, with D tentatively TRBD1 (5 bases). This CDR3 has 17 residues. Trimming cost V 7 bases and J 4 bases, with 26 bases left between them. In germline, CDR1 is SQVTM, CDR2 ANQGSEA. The DNA for the CDR3 is TGCAGCGGGGGGGTCGTTCAGCCCGGCCGTAATAATCAGCCCCAGCATTTT. Protein sequence: CSGGVVQPGRNNQPQHF.

The gene calls are TRBV2 and TRBJ1-2, with no clear D. The V gene lost 4 bases and the J gene lost 4 bases, with 10 bases spanning the gap. Per the germline V gene, CDR1 is SNHLY and CDR2 is FYNNEI. The CDR3 covers 13 residues. CDR3 sequence (DNA): TGTGCCAGCAGTGTCCGCCAGATCTATGGCTACACCTTC. Its translation: CASSVRQIYGYTF.

The V and J genes are TRBV15 and TRBJ2-1, with D maybe TRBD1 (5 bases). CDR3 size: 14 residues. Germline loops: CDR1 LNHNV, CDR2 YYDKDF (reference sequence). V lost 1 base and J lost 4, with 8 bases in between. The CDR3 DNA follows: TGTGCCACCAGCAGAGTTCAGGGTTACAATGAGCAGTTCTTC. Translated: CATSRVQGYNEQFF.

This rearrangement joins TRBV5-1 to TRBJ1-2, with D tentatively TRBD1 (5 bases). CDR1 and CDR2 from the germline V gene are SGHRS and YFSETQ. This CDR3 region has 13 residues. Trimming stripped 2 bases from V and 6 bases from J, with 11 bases between. The DNA for the CDR3 is TGCGCCAGCAGCTTTGGGGGTTCGGATGGCTACACCTTC. Translating it yields CASSFGGSDGYTF.

In this sample, this clone turned up a few times. As DNA, the CDR3 is TGTGCCAGCAGCGTAGGAGGGGGGCCGGGAGGTACGCAGTATTTT. Translating it yields CASSVGGGPGGTQYF. The rearrangement joins TRBV9 to TRBJ2-3; D might be TRBD2 (7 bases). The CDR3 covers 15 residues. V dropped 0 bases and J dropped 8 bases, with 16 bases sitting between them. Looked up from germline, CDR1 is SGDLS and CDR2 is YYNGEE. The variable domain in full, with the rest retrieved from reference TRBV9 and TRBJ2-3, is DSGVTQTPKHLITATGQRVTLRCSPRSGDLSVYWYQQSLDQGLQFLIQYYNGEERAKGNILERFSAQQFPDLHSELNLSSLELGDSALYFCASSVGGGPGGTQYFGPGTRLTVL.

CDR3 coding DNA: TGTGCCAGCAGTGAGTCCGGGGTGTCCTCACCCCTCCACTTT. This encodes CASSESGVSSPLHF. J is TRBJ1-6 and V is TRBV2, with unresolved D. The CDR3 contains 14 residues. Trimming stripped 3 bases from V and 10 bases from J, with 13 bases between. Germline V lookup: CDR1 SNHLY, CDR2 FYNNEI.

The genes are TRBV5-6 and TRBJ1-3; 7 bases match TRBD1. There are 15 residues in the CDR3. J was trimmed by 2 bases and V by 1 base; bases with no gene match: 3. CDR1 is SGHDT, CDR2 YYEEEE, per germline. The CDR3 DNA reads as TGTGCCAGCAGCTTGAAACAGGGGACTGGAAACACCATATATTTT. Residues: CASSLKQGTGNTIYF. The full variable domain, in which reference TRBV5-6 and TRBJ1-3 provide the parts outside the CDR3, is DAGVTQSPTHLIKTRGQQVTLRCSPKSGHDTVSWYQQALGQGPQFIFQYYEEEERQRGNFPDRFSGHQFPNYSSELNVNALLLGDSALYLCASSLKQGTGNTIYFGEGSWLTVV.

This clone was seen a handful of times. The genes are TRBV6-5 and TRBJ1-1, with 9 bases aligning to TRBD1. V gave up 6 bases and J gave up 4 bases; unmatched junction bases: 6. Looked up from germline, CDR1 is MNHEY and CDR2 is SVGAGI. The CDR3 spans 14 residues. CDR3 region: CASSPGDRATEAFF. CDR3 nucleotides: TGTGCCAGCAGCCCCGGGGACAGGGCCACTGAAGCTTTCTTT.

V usage is TRBV19 and J usage is TRBJ1-2, with 7 bases aligning to TRBD1. J was trimmed by 8 bases and V by 6 bases; bases with no gene match: 3. CDR3 size: 11 residues. The V gene's germline CDR1 is LNHDA and CDR2 SQIVND (reference sequence). CDR3 protein: CASRTGLGYTF. Here the CDR3 DNA reads TGTGCCAGTAGGACAGGGTTAGGCTACACCTTC.

This chain links TRBV6-6 with TRBJ1-1, with D uncertain. Germline V gives CDR1 MNHNY, CDR2 SVGAGI (reference sequence). The V end was cut by 5 bases, the J end by 1 base, with 11 bases between. The CDR3 length is 14 residues. The CDR3 DNA sequence: TGTGCCAGCAGTCAGGTGGGAACGAACACTGAAGCTTTCTTT. This gives the protein CASSQVGTNTEAFF.

The chain has TRBV5-1 and TRBJ2-7, with TRBD1 matching over 9 bases. The CDR3 is made up of 16 amino acids. Germline CDR1 and CDR2: SGHRS and YFSETQ. The J segment lost 5 bases and the V segment lost 0 bases, leaving 9 bases of the junction unmatched. The DNA of the CDR3 is TGCGCCAGCAGCTTGGCCCCGGGACAGGGAGGGCACGAGCAGTACTTC. Translated, it gives CASSLAPGQGGHEQYF.

The V and J genes are TRBV18 and TRBJ1-1; TRBD1 matches at 10 bases. The junction had 8 bases not matched to a gene; V was cut back by 2 bases and J by 5 bases. CDR1 is KGHSH, CDR2 LQKENI, per germline. The CDR3 consists of 16 residues. The CDR3 loop is CASSPAGQGWRTEAFF. The CDR3 region has the DNA TGTGCCAGCTCACCAGCGGGACAGGGGTGGAGGACTGAAGCTTTCTTT. The whole variable domain, filled in from reference TRBV18 and TRBJ1-1, reads NAGVMQNPRHLVRRRGQEARLRCSPMKGHSHVYWYRQLPEEGLKFMVYLQKENIIDESGMPKERFSAEFPKEGPSILRIQQVVRGDSAAYFCASSPAGQGWRTEAFFGQGTRLTVV.

The chain joins TRBV10-3 to TRBJ2-1; TRBD2 is a possible D gene (7 bases). CDR3 size: 14 residues. Per the germline V gene, CDR1 is ENHRY and CDR2 is SYGVKD. Trimming removed 1 base from V and 9 bases from J, with 13 bases in between. DNA for the CDR3: TGTGCCATCAGTGAGTTACAGGGCGGGGGTGAGCAGTTCTTC. It encodes CAISELQGGGEQFF.

The chain has TRBV6-1 and TRBJ1-4; D perhaps matches TRBD1 (6 bases). The V and J ends lost 6 bases and 0 bases respectively, with 8 bases between them. This CDR3 has 14 residues. Per germline, CDR1 MNHNS and CDR2 SASEGT. The CDR3 DNA is TGTGCCAGCAGGGCAGGGGCAACTAATGAAAAACTGTTTTTT. Amino acid sequence: CASRAGATNEKLFF.

V and J are TRBV4-1 and TRBJ1-5; D uncertain. Per germline, CDR1 MGHRA and CDR2 YSYEKL. There are 15 residues in the CDR3. V was cut by 4 bases and J by 2 bases, with 12 bases left in between. Here the CDR3 reads CASSPGPGGNQPQHF. The DNA for the CDR3 is TGCGCCAGCAGCCCGGGTCCTGGGGGCAATCAGCCCCAGCATTTT.

The rearrangement uses TRBV4-1 and TRBJ2-7; D is perhaps TRBD1 or TRBD2 (6 bases each). The length of the CDR3 is 15 residues. CDR1 and CDR2 (germline): MGHRA, YSYEKL. V lost 4 bases to trimming and J lost 2 bases, with 15 bases between them. The CDR3 here is CASSPAGGRTYEQYF. CDR3 sequence (DNA): TGCGCCAGCAGCCCCGCCGGGGGCCGGACCTACGAGCAGTACTTC.

The chain combines TRBV7-9 with TRBJ2-7; possibly TRBD1 for D (6 bases). Germline-derived CDR1 and CDR2 are SEHNR and FQNEAQ (reference sequence). V was trimmed by 3 bases and J by 7 bases, leaving 16 bases between them. The CDR3 sequence is 14 residues long. CDR3 sequence reads: CASSLNGGSGEQYF. The CDR3 nucleotides read TGTGCCAGCAGCTTGAATGGGGGCTCGGGGGAGCAGTACTTC.

The V gene is TRBV4-2, the J gene TRBJ1-1, with D perhaps TRBD1 (5 bases). Trimming pared 0 bases from V and 0 bases from J, leaving 17 bases between. The CDR3 extends over 18 amino acids. The germline CDR1 and CDR2 sequences are LGHNA and YNFKEQ. CDR3 loop: CASSQDDNRDGMNTEAFF. The CDR3 DNA reads TGTGCCAGCAGCCAAGACGATAATCGGGACGGGATGAACACTGAAGCTTTCTTT.

The rearrangement uses TRBV6-5 and TRBJ1-1; maybe TRBD1 (6 bases). CDR3 length: 14 amino acids. Trimming shortened V by 2 bases and J by 0 bases, and 7 bases separated the two germline ends. Per germline, CDR1 MNHEY and CDR2 SVGAGI. CDR3 in amino acids: CASSYDRLNTEAFF. CDR3 sequence (DNA): TGTGCCAGCAGTTACGACAGGCTGAACACTGAAGCTTTCTTT.

V gene TRBV5-1 combines with J gene TRBJ2-5, with D perhaps matching TRBD1 (6 bases). V lost 4 bases and J 2 bases, leaving 12 bases between the germline ends. The CDR3 consists of 14 residues. Per germline, CDR1 SGHRS and CDR2 YFSETQ. The DNA of the CDR3 is TGCGCCAGCAGCCTCGGACAGCAACAAGAGACCCAGTACTTC. Translation gives CASSLGQQQETQYF.

This chain links TRBV11-1 with TRBJ2-2; tentative D call: TRBD1 (5 bases). CDR3 size: 16 residues. With 1 base removed from V and 0 bases from J, the gap between germline ends came to 9 bases. Germline CDR1 is SGHAT and CDR2 is FQDESV (reference sequence). The CDR3 region has the DNA TGTGCCAGCAGCTTAGTTGGGGCTCCGAACACCGGGGAGCTGTTTTTT. Its protein is CASSLVGAPNTGELFF.

The chain has TRBV29-1 and TRBJ1-2; no clear D gene. The germline CDR1 and CDR2 sequences are SQVTM and ANQGSEA. Trimming cost V 4 bases and J 0 bases, with 9 bases left between them. This CDR3 is built from 13 residues. The CDR3 loop is CSVGIVANYGYTF. The CDR3 coding sequence is TGCAGCGTTGGGATCGTAGCTAACTATGGCTACACCTTC.